This is a list of T cell receptor beta chains from one sample in a study of cytomegalovirus exposure and HLA in healthy donors. The method was immunoSEQ multiplex PCR; TCRdb's version includes in-frame clones alone and lacks a portion of them. The sample carries about 200,000 clones, about 80% recorded once. Sequenced input: PBMCs. The receptors shown here come from a woman under 40 in good health and CMV-seropositive. Each CDR3 is given with its conserved first and last residue. A D gene is named only where the DNA matches it firmly. The listing skips clone size in some rows; elsewhere it reads once, few, many or a size class.

DNA	CDR3	size	V	D	J
TGTGCCAGCAGTTTATCGGAGTATCAGCCCCAGCATTTT	CASSLSEYQPQHF	-	TRBV27	-	TRBJ1-5
TGTGCCAGCAGCCGGGACAGGGACAAGACCCAGTACTTC	CASSRDRDKTQYF	-	TRBV2	TRBD1	TRBJ2-5
TGTGCCAGCAGCACAGGGCAGCCCCAGCATTTT	CASSTGQPQHF	-	TRBV2	-	TRBJ1-5
TGTGCCTGGAGTAGGGGGATCCGGGCCGAGGAAAAACTGTTTTTT	CAWSRGIRAEEKLFF	-	TRBV30	-	TRBJ1-4
TGTGCCAGCAGCTCCTGGACGGGAATCTCCTACGAGCAGTACTTC	CASSSWTGISYEQYF	-	TRBV7-9	-	TRBJ2-7
TGCGCCAGCAGCGCATCTGGGACAGTGACCTACGAGCAGTACTTC	CASSASGTVTYEQYF	-	TRBV4-1	TRBD1	TRBJ2-7
TGTGCCAGCAGCCTTATGCACAGGGCCGGCAACACCATATATTTT	CASSLMHRAGNTIYF	-	TRBV7-9	-	TRBJ1-3
TGTGCCAGCAGCTTAGCGTCGACAGGGGTGTCTGGAAACACCATATATTTT	CASSLASTGVSGNTIYF	-	TRBV7-6	TRBD1	TRBJ1-3
TGTGCCAGCAGCTCCCCTATCGTAACAGGGGGCTATGTAGGAGAAAAACTGTTTTTT	CASSSPIVTGGYVGEKLFF	-	TRBV7-9	TRBD1	TRBJ1-4
TGTGCCAGTTCCCAAACAGGGATTAATGAGCAGTTCTTC	CASSQTGINEQFF	-	TRBV6-5	-	TRBJ2-1
TGTGCCTGGGACAGGGTCACCTACAATGAGCAGTTCTTC	CAWDRVTYNEQFF	-	TRBV30	TRBD1	TRBJ2-1
TGTGCCAGCTCACGAGGACAGGGTAGCCCTGGCTACACCTTC	CASSRGQGSPGYTF	-	TRBV18	TRBD1	TRBJ1-2
TGTGCCAGTAGTACCGGGGGTCAGCCCCAGCATTTT	CASSTGGQPQHF	-	TRBV19	-	TRBJ1-5
TGTGCCTGGAGTCTAACCCGGGGGGCCGGAAACACCATATATTTT	CAWSLTRGAGNTIYF	-	TRBV30	-	TRBJ1-3
TGTGCCAGCAGCGTACGGACTAGCGAGACCGGGGAGCTGTTTTTT	CASSVRTSETGELFF	-	TRBV7-2	TRBD2	TRBJ2-2
TGCGCCAGCAGCCAAGCTCTAGCGGGGGGCGAGCAGTACTTC	CASSQALAGGEQYF	-	TRBV4-1	TRBD2	TRBJ2-7
TGTGCCAGCAGCCGTACAGGGGGCGACCAGCCCCAGCATTTT	CASSRTGGDQPQHF	-	TRBV7-2	TRBD1	TRBJ1-5
TGTGCCAGCAGCTCCAGGGGTAAGACCCAGTACTTC	CASSSRGKTQYF	few	TRBV5-4	-	TRBJ2-5
TGTGCCAGCACCAGGGACAGTTTAGCCAAAAACATTCAGTACTTC	CASTRDSLAKNIQYF	-	TRBV6-1	TRBD1	TRBJ2-4
TGCGCCAGCAGCTTGTCGTCTACCCAAGAGACCCAGTACTTC	CASSLSSTQETQYF	-	TRBV5-1	-	TRBJ2-5
TGTGCCATGTCTAGCGGCCGTCAAGAGACCCAGTACTTC	CAMSSGRQETQYF	-	TRBV10-3	TRBD2	TRBJ2-5
TGTGCCAGCAGCAAAGAACGGACTAGCGGTCACAATGAGCAGTTCTTC	CASSKERTSGHNEQFF	-	TRBV21-1	-	TRBJ2-1
TGTGCCAGCAGCCCTCGATCCGGGACAGGGGTCTCTGGAAACACCATATATTTT	CASSPRSGTGVSGNTIYF	-	TRBV9	TRBD1	TRBJ1-3
TGCGCCAGCAGCTTGGGACAGAAAGAGACCCAGTACTTC	CASSLGQKETQYF	-	TRBV5-1	-	TRBJ2-5
TGTGCCAGCAGCTCGAGAGGGGGGAACACTGAAGCTTTCTTT	CASSSRGGNTEAFF	once	TRBV7-3	-	TRBJ1-1
TGTGCCTGGAAGGGACACTCTTTCTACGAGCAGTACTTC	CAWKGHSFYEQYF	-	TRBV30	-	TRBJ2-7
TGCGCCAGCAGCCAGACGACAGGAGCAACTAATGAAAAACTGTTTTTT	CASSQTTGATNEKLFF	-	TRBV4-1	-	TRBJ1-4
TGTGCCAGCAGCTTAGGTGGAGGGTCCGGGGAGCTGTTTTTT	CASSLGGGSGELFF	-	TRBV7-2	-	TRBJ2-2
TGTGCCACCAGCAGGGACAGGGTAAACTATGGCTACACCTTC	CATSRDRVNYGYTF	-	TRBV15	TRBD1	TRBJ1-2
TGTGCCAGCAGCCATCAGGGTGGTGAAGCTTTCTTT	CASSHQGGEAFF	-	TRBV7-2	-	TRBJ1-1
TGTGCCAGCAGCTTTCGGGAACCACGCAACATTCAGTACTTC	CASSFREPRNIQYF	-	TRBV5-6	-	TRBJ2-4
TGTGCCAGCAGCTCTTTCCGGGGGACCTCTTTGTATGGCTACACCTTC	CASSSFRGTSLYGYTF	-	TRBV7-8	-	TRBJ1-2
TGTGCCAGCAGTGGCGGACAGGGAAGGGGGGAGACCCAGTACTTC	CASSGGQGRGETQYF	-	TRBV6-1	TRBD1	TRBJ2-5
TGTGCCAGCAGTGTGGGACAGGGGGGATCACCCCTCCACTTT	CASSVGQGGSPLHF	-	TRBV2	TRBD1	TRBJ1-6
TGTGCCAGCAGTGCCGGGGACAGGGAAACCCAAGAGACCCAGTACTTC	CASSAGDRETQETQYF	-	TRBV28	TRBD1	TRBJ2-5
TGTGCCAGCAGAGCCGCTAGGGGCAATGAGCAGTTCTTC	CASRAARGNEQFF	-	TRBV28	-	TRBJ2-1
TGTGCCAGCAGTTGGGGGACAGGGGGCGGGGAGACCCAGTACTTC	CASSWGTGGGETQYF	-	TRBV6-5	TRBD1	TRBJ2-5
TGTGCCATCAGTGCGGGATTTTCCTACGAGCAGTACTTC	CAISAGFSYEQYF	once	TRBV10-3	-	TRBJ2-7
TGTGCCAGCAGCGTCCGGGACAGCTCTTGGAATCAGCCCCAGCATTTT	CASSVRDSSWNQPQHF	-	TRBV5-5	TRBD1	TRBJ1-5
TGTGCCATCAGTGCTCCCCCACCGGGTCCCTACAGGGGGATCAATCAGCCCCAGCATTTT	CAISAPPPGPYRGINQPQHF	-	TRBV10-3	TRBD1	TRBJ1-5
TGTGCCAGCAGGCGTGGGGGGTACACTGAAGCTTTCTTT	CASRRGGYTEAFF	-	TRBV11-3	-	TRBJ1-1
TGCGCCAGCAGTCCCGGGACAGGGTTGTACGAGCAGTACTTC	CASSPGTGLYEQYF	-	TRBV5-1	TRBD1	TRBJ2-7
TGTGCCAGTAGTATAGCCAAAAAAGGGGGGGTCCCCAATATGGGGGAGCAGTACTTC	CASSIAKKGGVPNMGEQYF	-	TRBV19	-	TRBJ2-7
TGTGCCAGCTCACCCGATCTTCCGGGACAGGGGGGTGGCTACACCTTC	CASSPDLPGQGGGYTF	few	TRBV18	TRBD1	TRBJ1-2
TGTGCCAGCAGCATACAACAGAACACTGAAGCTTTCTTT	CASSIQQNTEAFF	-	TRBV7-2	-	TRBJ1-1
TGTGCCAGTTACGGGACAGGGGACCACGAGCAGTACTTC	CASYGTGDHEQYF	-	TRBV6-5	TRBD1	TRBJ2-7
TGTGCCAGCAGTCGGACAGGGGCTGAGGAGAAACTGTTTTTT	CASSRTGAEEKLFF	-	TRBV28	TRBD1	TRBJ1-4